This TCR beta chain derives from a study of T cells after yellow fever vaccination. MiXCR, applied by TCRdb to the 5' RACE reads, yields one record per CDR3 protein. The repertoire consists of more than 350,000 distinct CDR3 sequences, with approximately 10% occurring once and the leading ten covering roughly 18%. The CDR3 is 14 amino acids. The germline V gene has CDR1 SGHTA and CDR2 FQGNSA. Trimming removed 5 bases at V and 9 bases at J, with 17 bases between. This sample comprised PBMCs, obtained on the day of the first yellow fever vaccination. The receptor was derived from a man aged 18 to 30 who received the YFV17D yellow fever vaccine. The chain uses TRBV7-2 and TRBJ2-1; TRBD1 might be the D (7 bases). CDR3 sequence: CASSRGTATGEQFF. The CDR3 nucleotides read TGTGCCAGCAGCCGCGGGACAGCTACCGGTGAGCAGTTCTTC.